The 23 T cell receptor beta chains reported below all come from one sample, sequenced in a study of shared clonotypes between healthy human individuals. Produced via immunoSEQ multiplex PCR; TCRdb's table is partial and in-frame only. Of over a million clones detected, roughly 97% appear once; the ten largest clones hold over 1%. Source material: naive CD4+ T cells sorted from blood. Subset defined: CD45RA+ positively selected. These receptors came from a man younger than 40 in good health.

This chain connects TRBV11-2 to TRBJ2-5; D gene unclear. This CDR3 spans 13 amino acids. V was cut by 5 bases and J by 9 bases, with 16 bases left in between. Germline CDR1 reads SGHAT; CDR2 reads FQNNGV. The DNA of the CDR3 is TGTGCCAGCAGCGACCCCTTATCACGGGCCCAGTACTTC. It yields the protein CASSDPLSRAQYF.

This clone was recorded only once. Other DNA variants within this sample encode the same CDR3. V is TRBV9 and J is TRBJ1-1; D might be TRBD1 (6 bases). Germline loops: CDR1 SGDLS, CDR2 YYNGEE. V was cut by 2 bases and J by 0 bases, with 8 bases left in between. The CDR3 is made up of 14 amino acids. CDR3 in amino acids: CASSVGQLNTEAFF. Written as DNA, the CDR3 is TGTGCCAGCAGCGTTGGACAGTTGAACACTGAAGCTTTCTTT.

This chain uses TRBV2 with TRBJ2-4, with unresolved D. CDR3 size: 15 residues. Deletions cut 2 bases from V and 9 bases from J, with 17 bases between. Germline CDR1 and CDR2: SNHLY and FYNNEI. The CDR3 here is CASSETATGVGIQYF. CDR3 DNA sequence: TGTGCCAGCAGTGAAACGGCCACTGGTGTGGGCATTCAGTACTTC.

The genes are TRBV30 and TRBJ2-3; a possible D gene is TRBD1 (5 bases). Per the germline V gene, CDR1 is GTSNPN and CDR2 is SVGIG (reference sequence). The CDR3 has 16 residues. V shed 0 bases and J shed 7 bases, with 20 bases lying between them. Here the CDR3 DNA reads TGTGCCTGGAGTGTTCTAACAGGTCCCTGGTGGAATACGCAGTATTTT. Its translation: CAWSVLTGPWWNTQYF.

Turning to this clone: Other DNA sequences in this specimen translate into the identical CDR3. The chain employs TRBV9 and TRBJ2-7; D is perhaps TRBD1 or TRBD2 (6 bases each). Germline CDR1 and CDR2: SGDLS and YYNGEE. This CDR3 contains 14 residues. Trimming took 2 bases from V and 1 from J, leaving 10 bases between them. Here the CDR3 reads CASSVTGASYEQYF. CDR3 coding DNA: TGTGCCAGCAGCGTTACGGGGGCATCCTACGAGCAGTACTTC.

V and J are TRBV18 and TRBJ1-4, with D perhaps TRBD1 (5 bases). V lost 5 bases, J lost 5 bases, and 15 bases lay in between. This CDR3 region has 15 residues. CDR1 is KGHSH, CDR2 LQKENI, per germline. CDR3 nucleotides: TGTGCCAGCTCAAGCTCCGGGACGAAAAATGAAAAACTGTTTTTT. Translated, it gives CASSSSGTKNEKLFF.

V gene TRBV11-1 combines with J gene TRBJ2-7, with a possible D match to TRBD1 (6 bases). CDR3 size: 15 residues. Germline CDR1 SGHAT, CDR2 FQDESV (reference sequence). Between the trimmed V and J ends, which lost 5 bases and 6 bases, there was a span of 20 bases. This CDR3 reads CASSQSQTGSREQYF. CDR3 DNA: TGTGCCAGCAGCCAAAGCCAAACAGGGTCCCGCGAGCAGTACTTC.

The rearrangement uses TRBV6-6 and TRBJ1-2, with TRBD1 identical over 9 bases. The length of the CDR3 is 15 residues. CDR1 MNHNY and CDR2 SVGAGI come from the germline V gene (reference sequence). Trimming at V came to 4 bases and at J to 7 bases, leaving 10 bases not matched to a gene. The chain's CDR3 is CASSSPRQGVGGYTF. The DNA of the CDR3 is TGTGCCAGCAGTTCCCCCCGACAGGGGGTCGGTGGCTACACCTTC.

The chain is built from TRBV7-2 and TRBJ2-5, with 11 bases aligning to TRBD1. V was clipped by 3 bases and J by 4 bases; unmatched bases: 4. The germline V gene has CDR1 SGHTA and CDR2 FQGNSA. The CDR3 consists of 15 residues. The DNA for the CDR3 is TGTGCCAGCAGCTTTGGGGACAGGGGGGCAGAGACCCAGTACTTC. Translating gives CASSFGDRGAETQYF.

The chain links TRBV29-1 to TRBJ2-5; 8 nucleotides match TRBD2. J lost 1 base, V lost 5 bases, and 3 bases had no gene match. The CDR3 loop spans 13 amino acids. Germline CDR1 SQVTM, CDR2 ANQGSEA. This CDR3 is CSVPSGSQETQYF. The CDR3 bases are TGCAGCGTTCCCAGCGGGAGCCAAGAGACCCAGTACTTC.

V and J are TRBV5-1 and TRBJ2-7; 7 bases are a match to TRBD2. In germline, CDR1 is SGHRS, CDR2 YFSETQ. CDR3 size: 14 residues. V trimming: 1 base; J trimming: 4 bases; junction bases outside the gene matches: 5. CDR3 loop: CASSLPSGKYEQYF. The CDR3, as DNA: TGCGCCAGCAGCTTGCCTAGCGGAAAGTACGAGCAGTACTTC.

The CDR3 is CAWRQFSSYEQYF. In nucleotides, the CDR3 is TGTGCCTGGAGACAGTTCAGCTCCTACGAGCAGTACTTC. V gene TRBV30 combines with J gene TRBJ2-7; D is uncertain. V lost 3 bases, J lost 0 bases, and 9 bases lay in between. CDR1 is GTSNPN and CDR2 is SVGIG in the germline V gene (reference sequence). This CDR3 region has 13 residues.

This chain joins TRBV28 and TRBJ2-7; D possibly corresponds to TRBD2 (5 bases). Trimming shortened V by 5 bases and J by 0 bases, and 17 bases separated the two germline ends. This CDR3 region has 16 residues. From germline, CDR1 is MDHEN and CDR2 SYDVKM. The CDR3 region has the DNA TGTGCCAGCAGTAGCCCGGCGGGCGCGAGCTCCTACGAGCAGTACTTC. Residues: CASSSPAGASSYEQYF. The whole variable domain, filled in from reference TRBV28 and TRBJ2-7, reads DVKVTQSSRYLVKRTGEKVFLECVQDMDHENMFWYRQDPGLGLRLIYFSYDVKMKEKGDIPEGYSVSREKKERFSLILESASTNQTSMYLCASSSPAGASSYEQYFGPGTRLTVT.

The gene calls are TRBV18 and TRBJ2-7; tentatively, D is TRBD2 (5 bases). The CDR3 extends over 13 amino acids. Germline V lookup: CDR1 KGHSH, CDR2 LQKENI. Trimming cost V 3 bases and J 5 bases, with 11 bases left between them. For the CDR3, the DNA is TGTGCCAGCTCACCGTTAAGCGGTAACGAGCAGTACTTC. Translated: CASSPLSGNEQYF.

This chain links TRBV28 with TRBJ2-3; 7 bases agree with TRBD1. Per the germline V gene, CDR1 is MDHEN and CDR2 is SYDVKM. The CDR3 loop spans 15 amino acids. V lost 7 bases and J lost 4; bases outside the gene matches: 11. The CDR3 DNA is TGTGCCAGCACCCCTCGGACAGGCAGACCAGATACGCAGTATTTT. It specifies CASTPRTGRPDTQYF.

The chain carries TRBV6-1 and TRBJ2-2, with 7 bases that match TRBD1. The germline V gene encodes CDR1 MNHNS and CDR2 SASEGT. Losses at the gene ends were 4 bases for V and 0 bases for J; bases not matched to a gene: 8. There are 17 residues in the CDR3. CDR3 protein: CASSGVQGRANTGELFF. DNA of the CDR3: TGTGCCAGCAGTGGGGTACAGGGGCGGGCGAACACCGGGGAGCTGTTTTTT.

The V call is TRBV10-3, the J call TRBJ2-1; 12 bases match TRBD2. Germline CDR1 reads ENHRY; CDR2 reads SYGVKD. The CDR3 spans 15 residues. The J segment lost 9 bases and the V segment lost 5 bases, leaving 8 bases of the junction unmatched. In DNA, the CDR3 is TGTGCCATCAGTCCTCTAGCGGGAGGGCCGGTTGAGCAGTTCTTC. Translating it yields CAISPLAGGPVEQFF.

The chain carries TRBV7-9 and TRBJ1-2; D unresolved. This CDR3 is built from 16 residues. The V gene's germline CDR1 is SEHNR and CDR2 FQNEAQ (reference sequence). Trimming stripped 0 bases from V and 0 bases from J, with 11 bases between. The CDR3 DNA reads as TGTGCCAGCAGCTTAGCGTTGTCGGCAGCTAACTATGGCTACACCTTC. Residues: CASSLALSAANYGYTF.

This chain joins TRBV27 and TRBJ2-7; TRBD2 matches at 10 bases. CDR1 and CDR2 from the germline V gene are MNHEY and SMNVEV (reference sequence). CDR3 size: 16 residues. After removal of 3 bases from V and 4 bases from J, the junction contained 9 bases not matched to a gene. CDR3 loop: CASSFFGASGGYEQYF. In DNA form, the CDR3 reads TGTGCCAGCAGTTTTTTTGGGGCTAGCGGGGGATACGAGCAGTACTTC.

This sequence joins TRBV28 and TRBJ1-2, with D unclear. The V gene lost 4 bases and the J gene lost 4 bases, with 13 bases spanning the gap. CDR1 is MDHEN and CDR2 is SYDVKM in the germline V gene. This CDR3 has 14 residues. This CDR3 is CASSYRGVTYGYTF. In DNA, the CDR3 is TGTGCCAGCAGTTACCGAGGCGTCACCTATGGCTACACCTTC.

Regarding this clone: Additional DNA sequences in this sample encode the identical CDR3. V usage is TRBV7-9 and J usage is TRBJ1-1, with a possible D match to TRBD1 (5 bases). CDR1 is SEHNR and CDR2 is FQNEAQ in the germline V gene (reference sequence). This CDR3 is 14 amino acids long. With 5 bases removed from V and 1 base from J, the gap between germline ends came to 11 bases. CDR3 region: CASSLGRGNTEAFF. Written as DNA, the CDR3 is TGTGCCAGCAGCCTGGGGCGGGGGAACACTGAAGCTTTCTTT.

About this clone itself: Other DNA sequences in this sample translate to the same CDR3. The V gene is TRBV11-2, the J gene TRBJ2-1, with D unresolved. Germline CDR1 is SGHAT and CDR2 is FQNNGV. The V gene lost 1 base and the J gene lost 3 bases, with 4 bases spanning the gap. The CDR3 covers 13 residues. The CDR3 nucleotides read TGTGCCAGCAGCTTAGTGGGCTACAATGAGCAGTTCTTC. Protein: CASSLVGYNEQFF.

The CDR3 region is CASGLLANTGELFF. CDR3 nucleotide sequence: TGCGCCAGCGGGTTGCTAGCGAACACCGGGGAGCTGTTTTTT. This chain connects TRBV10-2 to TRBJ2-2; D is ambiguous. CDR1 and CDR2 from the germline V gene are WSHSY and SAAADI. V was cut by 8 bases and J by 0 bases, with 10 bases left in between. This CDR3 is 14 amino acids long.